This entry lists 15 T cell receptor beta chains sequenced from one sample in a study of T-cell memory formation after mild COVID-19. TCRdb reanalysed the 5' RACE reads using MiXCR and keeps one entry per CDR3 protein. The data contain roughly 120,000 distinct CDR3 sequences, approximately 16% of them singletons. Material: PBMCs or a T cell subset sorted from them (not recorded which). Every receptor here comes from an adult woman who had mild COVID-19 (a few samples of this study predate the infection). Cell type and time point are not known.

The CDR3 region has the DNA TGTGCCAGCAGCCCTACGACAGGTCCCGACTACAATGAGCAGTTCTTC. Translated, it gives CASSPTTGPDYNEQFF. The V and J genes are TRBV7-7 and TRBJ2-1, with a tentative D call TRBD1 (6 bases). The CDR3 length is 16 residues. V gave up 5 bases and J gave up 3 bases, with 17 bases separating them. Germline CDR1 and CDR2: SSHAT and FNYEAQ (reference sequence).

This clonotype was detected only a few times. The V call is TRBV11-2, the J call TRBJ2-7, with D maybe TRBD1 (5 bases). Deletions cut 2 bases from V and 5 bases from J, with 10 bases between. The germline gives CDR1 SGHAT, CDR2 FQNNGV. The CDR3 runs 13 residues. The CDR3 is CASSLSGIHEQYF. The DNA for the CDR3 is TGTGCCAGCAGCTTATCAGGGATCCACGAGCAGTACTTC.

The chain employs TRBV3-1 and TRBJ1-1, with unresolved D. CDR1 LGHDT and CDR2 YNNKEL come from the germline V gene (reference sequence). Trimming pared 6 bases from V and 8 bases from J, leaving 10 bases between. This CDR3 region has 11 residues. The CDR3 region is CASRGFEEAFF. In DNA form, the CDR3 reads TGTGCCAGCAGGGGGTTTGAAGAAGCTTTCTTT. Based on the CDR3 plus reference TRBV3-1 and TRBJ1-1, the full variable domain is DTAVSQTPKYLVTQMGNDKSIKCEQNLGHDTMYWYKQDSKKFLKIMFSYNNKELIINETVPNRFSPKSPDKAHLNLHINSLELGDSAVYFCASRGFEEAFFGQGTRLTVV.

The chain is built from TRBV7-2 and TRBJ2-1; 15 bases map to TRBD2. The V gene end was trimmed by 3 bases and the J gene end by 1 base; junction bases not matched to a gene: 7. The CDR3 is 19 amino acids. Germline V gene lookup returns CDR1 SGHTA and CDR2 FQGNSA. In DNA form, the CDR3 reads TGTGCCAGCAGCTTTGGACTAGCGGGAGGGCCGAGGTCCTACAATGAGCAGTTCTTC. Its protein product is CASSFGLAGGPRSYNEQFF.

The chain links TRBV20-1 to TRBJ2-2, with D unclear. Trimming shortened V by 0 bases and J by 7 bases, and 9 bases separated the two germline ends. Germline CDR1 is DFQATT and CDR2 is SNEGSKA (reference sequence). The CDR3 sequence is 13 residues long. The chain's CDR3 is CSARDGYGGELFF. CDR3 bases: TGCAGTGCTAGAGATGGGTACGGCGGGGAGCTGTTTTTT.

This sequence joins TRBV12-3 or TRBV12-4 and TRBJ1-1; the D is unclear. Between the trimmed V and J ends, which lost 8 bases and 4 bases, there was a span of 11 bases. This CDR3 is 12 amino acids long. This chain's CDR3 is CASGFGSTEAFF. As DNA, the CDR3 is TGTGCCAGCGGATTTGGGTCCACTGAAGCTTTCTTT.

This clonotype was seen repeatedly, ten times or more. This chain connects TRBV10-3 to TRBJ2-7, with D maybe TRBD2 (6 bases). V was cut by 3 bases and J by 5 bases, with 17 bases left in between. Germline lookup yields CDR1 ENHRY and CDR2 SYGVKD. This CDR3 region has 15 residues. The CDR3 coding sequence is TGTGCCATCAGTGATTACTTGCGGGGAGCCAACGAGCAGTACTTC. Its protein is CAISDYLRGANEQYF.

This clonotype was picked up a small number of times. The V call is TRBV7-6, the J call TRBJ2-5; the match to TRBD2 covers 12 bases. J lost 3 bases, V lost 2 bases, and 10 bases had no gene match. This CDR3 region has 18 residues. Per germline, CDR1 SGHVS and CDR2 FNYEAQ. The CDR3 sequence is CASSLPASGGAVEETQYF. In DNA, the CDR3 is TGTGCCAGCAGCTTACCCGCTAGCGGGGGGGCCGTGGAAGAGACCCAGTACTTC.

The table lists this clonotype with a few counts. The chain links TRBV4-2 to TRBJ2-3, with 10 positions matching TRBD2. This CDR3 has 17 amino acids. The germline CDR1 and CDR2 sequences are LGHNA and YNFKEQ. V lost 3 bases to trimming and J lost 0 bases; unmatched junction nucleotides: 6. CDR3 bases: TGTGCCAGCAGCCAGGTCGTTAGCGGGGGGAGCACAGATACGCAGTATTTT. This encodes CASSQVVSGGSTDTQYF.

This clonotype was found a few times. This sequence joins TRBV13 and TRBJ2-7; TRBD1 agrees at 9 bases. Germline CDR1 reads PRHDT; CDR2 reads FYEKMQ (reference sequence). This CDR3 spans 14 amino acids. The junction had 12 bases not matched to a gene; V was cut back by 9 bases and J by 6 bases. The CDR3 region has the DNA TGTGCCAGTAGACGGACAGGGGAAGCGGGCGAGCAGTACTTC. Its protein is CASRRTGEAGEQYF.

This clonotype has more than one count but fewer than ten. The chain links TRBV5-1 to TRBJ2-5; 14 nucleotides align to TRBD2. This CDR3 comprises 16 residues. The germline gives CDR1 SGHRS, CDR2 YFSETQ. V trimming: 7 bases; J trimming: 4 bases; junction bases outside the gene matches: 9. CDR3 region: CASWTSGRPRGETQYF. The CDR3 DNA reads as TGCGCCAGCTGGACTAGCGGGAGGCCCCGGGGAGAGACCCAGTACTTC.

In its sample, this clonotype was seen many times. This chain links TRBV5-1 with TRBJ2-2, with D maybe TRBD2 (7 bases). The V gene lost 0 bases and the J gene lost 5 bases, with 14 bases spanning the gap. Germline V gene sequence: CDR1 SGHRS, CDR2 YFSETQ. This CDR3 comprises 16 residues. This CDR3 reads CASSLVAGAPTGELFF. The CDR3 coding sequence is TGCGCCAGCAGCTTGGTTGCGGGGGCGCCGACCGGGGAGCTGTTTTTT.

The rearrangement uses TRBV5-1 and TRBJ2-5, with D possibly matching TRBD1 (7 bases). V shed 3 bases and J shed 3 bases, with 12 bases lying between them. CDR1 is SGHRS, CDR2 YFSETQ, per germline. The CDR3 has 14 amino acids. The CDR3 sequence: CASSWRGTEETQYF. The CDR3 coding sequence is TGCGCCAGCAGCTGGAGGGGGACAGAAGAGACCCAGTACTTC.

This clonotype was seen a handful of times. The CDR3 here is CASSQAPGRGDPYNEQFF. The CDR3 DNA reads TGTGCCAGCAGCCAAGCTCCCGGCCGGGGGGACCCCTACAATGAGCAGTTCTTC. The rearrangement links TRBV3-1 to TRBJ2-1; 7 nucleotides align to TRBD2. Germline CDR1 LGHDT, CDR2 YNNKEL (reference sequence). This CDR3 spans 18 amino acids. V lost 1 base, J lost 2 bases, and 11 bases stayed unmatched.

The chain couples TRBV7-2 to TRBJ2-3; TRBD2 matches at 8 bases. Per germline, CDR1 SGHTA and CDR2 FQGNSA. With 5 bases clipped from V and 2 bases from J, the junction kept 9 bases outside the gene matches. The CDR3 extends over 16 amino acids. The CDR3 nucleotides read TGTGCCAGCAGCCTCCCCGGACTAGCCGTCACAGATACGCAGTATTTT. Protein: CASSLPGLAVTDTQYF.